Following are 15 T cell receptor beta chains from one sample sequenced in a study of T cells in Graves' hyperthyroidism and ophthalmopathy. RNA transcripts were the template for amplifying TCR beta CDR3 regions. Carried out on the TCR CDR3, a first-round RT-PCR used the HTBI primer set. One entry per CDR3 protein results from TCRdb running MiXCR on the multiplex PCR reads. This table holds about 620,000 distinct CDR3 sequences, 15% to 20% found once. Sequencing used blood. These receptors all come from a woman aged 25 to 39 with Graves' hyperthyroidism.

The chain combines TRBV24-1 with TRBJ2-1, with 13 bases fitting TRBD2. The CDR3 is made up of 15 amino acids. V shed 5 bases and J 7 bases; nucleotides not matched to a gene: 4. Germline-derived CDR1 and CDR2 are KGHDR and SFDVKD. The CDR3 region is CATSGTSGSWNEQFF. The CDR3 region has the DNA TGTGCCACCAGTGGGACTAGCGGGAGTTGGAATGAGCAGTTCTTC.

The sample holds many counts of this clonotype. V usage is TRBV2 and J usage is TRBJ2-5, with a weak D call TRBD2 (6 bases). The ends were cut back, 4 bases at V and 6 bases at J, with 15 bases in the middle. This CDR3 contains 14 residues. CDR1 and CDR2 from the germline V gene are SNHLY and FYNNEI. The CDR3 DNA reads as TGTGCCAGCAGTGTCTCGGGGGTCGGAAAGACCCAGTACTTC. Encoded protein: CASSVSGVGKTQYF.

This clonotype was counted many times. The chain links TRBV6-1 to TRBJ2-7; TRBD2 aligns across 8 bases. Germline lookup yields CDR1 MNHNS and CDR2 SASEGT. V gave up 2 bases and J gave up 0 bases; unmatched junction bases: 18. The length of the CDR3 is 20 residues. The CDR3 spells CASSENPGGDSGNPSYEQYF. The CDR3 DNA follows: TGTGCCAGCAGTGAAAACCCCGGGGGAGATAGCGGGAATCCCTCCTACGAGCAGTACTTC.

Note on this clonotype: A much larger clone lies one base from this, so it may be a read error. The chain is built from TRBV20-1 and TRBJ1-2, with D tentatively TRBD1 (6 bases). The CDR3 is 14 residues long. Trimming took 5 bases from V and 6 from J, leaving 19 bases between them. CDR1 and CDR2 from the germline V gene are DFQATT and SNEGSKA (reference sequence). CDR3 coding DNA: TGCAGTGCTGCGGTCTTTAGGGGGACGAATGGCTACACCTTC. As protein: CSAAVFRGTNGYTF.

This clonotype turned up a few times. The rearrangement joins TRBV5-6 to TRBJ2-7; D gene uncertain. This CDR3 has 16 residues. CDR1 and CDR2 from the germline V gene are SGHDT and YYEEEE. Deletions cut 4 bases from V and 1 base from J, with 18 bases between. DNA of the CDR3: TGTGCCAGCAGCAAATCCACGGGTCCTCCTTCCTACGAGCAGTACTTC. It is translated as CASSKSTGPPSYEQYF. The whole variable domain, filled in from reference TRBV5-6 and TRBJ2-7, reads DAGVTQSPTHLIKTRGQQVTLRCSPKSGHDTVSWYQQALGQGPQFIFQYYEEEERQRGNFPDRFSGHQFPNYSSELNVNALLLGDSALYLCASSKSTGPPSYEQYFGPGTRLTVT.

This clonotype has just a few counts. The chain uses TRBV30 and TRBJ1-1, with 9 bases lining up with TRBD1. The germline gives CDR1 GTSNPN, CDR2 SVGIG (reference sequence). The CDR3 is 13 residues long. V shed 5 bases, J shed 1 base, and the junction held 2 bases outside the gene matches. DNA of the CDR3: TGTGCCTGGGACAGGGGGGGGAACACTGAAGCTTTCTTT. Translation gives CAWDRGGNTEAFF.

This sequence joins TRBV20-1 and TRBJ1-1, with unresolved D. V was clipped by 6 bases and J by 8 bases, with 16 bases between them. The germline V gene has CDR1 DFQATT and CDR2 SNEGSKA (reference sequence). This CDR3 is 12 amino acids long. The CDR3 DNA reads TGCAGTGCCAAACCCGCGGGGTGGGAAGCTTTCTTT. Its translation: CSAKPAGWEAFF.

This clonotype has at least ten counts. The gene calls are TRBV7-2 and TRBJ2-3; no definite D call. The CDR3 is made up of 13 amino acids. V lost 2 bases and J 4 bases, leaving 7 bases between the germline ends. From germline, CDR1 is SGHTA and CDR2 FQGNSA. CDR3 in DNA: TGTGCCAGCAGCTTAACGGAAGCAGATACGCAGTATTTT. Protein: CASSLTEADTQYF.

In its sample, this clonotype was seen a few times. The J gene is TRBJ2-2, the V gene TRBV7-3, with 7 bases that match TRBD2. The CDR3 spans 15 residues. Germline CDR1 reads SGHTA; CDR2 reads FQGTGA. Unmatched junction bases numbered 5, after V lost 1 base and J lost 6 bases. The CDR3 coding sequence is TGTGCCAGCAGCTTAAGGGAGGGAAGGCCCGGGGAGCTGTTTTTT. Translation gives CASSLREGRPGELFF.

This clonotype was found many times. A junction boundary mismatches the germline segment, possibly from a read error. The chain combines TRBV7-7 with TRBJ2-1; D perhaps matches TRBD1 (5 bases). The CDR3 is 17 residues long. The V gene's germline CDR1 is SSHAT and CDR2 FNYEAQ (reference sequence). CDR3 residues: CASSLRLGAHSYNEQFF. As DNA, the CDR3 is TGTGCTAGCAGCTTACGATTAGGGGCCCACTCCTACAATGAGCAGTTCTTC.

In its sample, this clonotype was seen many times. The V gene is TRBV6-1, the J gene TRBJ2-1; D tentatively fits TRBD1 or TRBD2 (5 bases each). The CDR3 runs to 12 residues. Germline V gives CDR1 MNHNS, CDR2 SASEGT. Trimming removed 11 bases from V and 8 bases from J, with 16 bases in between. The CDR3 DNA reads as TGTGCCGCAGGGATTTGGGGGTATGAGCAGTTCTTC. Its translation: CAAGIWGYEQFF.

This clonotype was seen repeatedly, ten times or more. The CDR3 here is CASSERTVNQPQHF. The CDR3 DNA reads TGTGCCAGCAGTGAACGGACAGTTAATCAGCCCCAGCATTTT. This sequence joins TRBV12-3 or TRBV12-4 and TRBJ1-5; possibly TRBD1 for D (6 bases). V shed 5 bases and J shed 4 bases, with 12 bases lying between them. The CDR3 length is 14 residues.

This clonotype was recorded at least ten times. V and J are TRBV5-1 and TRBJ2-3; D ambiguous. V lost 2 bases and J lost 2, with 15 bases in between. In germline, CDR1 is SGHRS, CDR2 YFSETQ. CDR3 length equals 16 residues. The CDR3 region is CASSFGPDGNTDTQYF. In nucleotides, the CDR3 is TGCGCCAGCAGCTTCGGCCCGGACGGAAACACAGATACGCAGTATTTT.

This clonotype was seen more than once but under ten times. This rearrangement joins TRBV5-1 to TRBJ2-6; 7 bases map to TRBD2. The CDR3 sequence is 15 residues long. V lost 4 bases to trimming and J lost 1 base; unmatched junction nucleotides: 2. CDR1 and CDR2 from the germline V gene are SGHRS and YFSETQ. CDR3 amino acids: CASSAGVSGANVLTF. The CDR3 DNA is TGCGCCAGCAGCGCGGGGGTATCTGGGGCCAACGTCCTGACTTTC.

There are many counts of this clonotype. The rearrangement joins TRBV12-3 or TRBV12-4 to TRBJ2-1, with TRBD2 matching 16 bases. The V gene end was trimmed by 5 bases and the J gene end by 5 bases; junction bases not matched to a gene: 6. The CDR3 extends over 17 amino acids. The CDR3 loop is CASSPPGLAGGHNEQFF. Written as DNA, the CDR3 is TGTGCCAGCAGTCCACCGGGACTAGCGGGAGGGCACAATGAGCAGTTCTTC.